The present T cell receptor beta chain was sequenced within a study of glioma-infiltrating T cells after dendritic cell vaccination. Details on this clone: The antigen is undetermined.

Regarding the study as a whole: Higher pretreatment TIL content predicted longer progression-free time and survival.

As to time point: after dendritic cell vaccination, including at tumor progression/relapse. No glioblastoma patient carried an isocitrate dehydrogenase mutation. Germline V gene data show CDR1 as MNHEY and CDR2 as SMNVEV (reference sequence). Between the trimmed V and J ends, which lost 3 bases and 1 base, there was a span of 15 bases. CDR3 length equals 16 residues. The PCR used 60 V beta and 13 J beta primers. The table came from immunoSEQ multiplex PCR; TCRdb's copy has only in-frame clones and leaves some out. The table shows approximately 60,000 clones, with around 86% occurring only once. Sequenced material: blood, taken after dendritic cell vaccination. This clonotype was sampled from a human donor with glioblastoma. The chain is built from TRBV27 and TRBJ1-2; D uncertain. The CDR3 sequence: CASSLEGSPFNYGYTF. The CDR3 nucleotides read TGTGCCAGCAGTTTGGAGGGCTCTCCCTTTAACTATGGCTACACCTTC.